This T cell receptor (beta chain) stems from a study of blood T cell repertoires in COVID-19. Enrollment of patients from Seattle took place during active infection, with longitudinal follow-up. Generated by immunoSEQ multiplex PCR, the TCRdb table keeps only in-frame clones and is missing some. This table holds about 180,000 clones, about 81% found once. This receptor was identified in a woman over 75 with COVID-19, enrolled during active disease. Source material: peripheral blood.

The CDR3 DNA reads TGCGCCAGCAGCCAGGGCGACTGGACTAGCGGGGGGGCGAGGGATACGCAGTATTTT. Amino acids: CASSQGDWTSGGARDTQYF. The rearrangement joins TRBV4-1 to TRBJ2-3; 15 positions agree with TRBD2. The CDR3 sequence is 19 residues long. Germline V lookup: CDR1 MGHRA, CDR2 YSYEKL. V lost 3 bases, J lost 6 bases, and 13 bases stayed unmatched.